This T cell receptor beta chain was sequenced for a study of OX40 agonist ivuxolimab in advanced cancers. About the study as a whole: Ivuxolimab, which targeted the costimulatory receptor OX40 (CD134), was an agonistic, fully human IgG2 monoclonal antibody. Intravenous ivuxolimab was administered to patients every 2 weeks at six dose levels: 0.01, 0.1, 0.3, 1.5, 3 and 10 mg/kg. Of the approximately 50 dose-escalation patients, hepatocellular carcinoma was present in around 20, melanoma in some 15, renal cell carcinoma in 9 and head and neck cancer in 9. The dose-escalation cohort was 82.7% male with a mean age of about 65 years, ranging from about 23 to 85. Prior anti-PD-1, anti-PD-L1 or anti-CTLA-4 therapy was permitted, and less than 45% of dose-escalation patients had received checkpoint inhibitors. Partial responses occurred in three dose-escalation patients, of whom one had hepatocellular carcinoma and two had cutaneous melanoma. The purpose of peripheral TCRbeta sequencing was to test whether ivuxolimab changed TCR sequence diversity and led to clonal T-cell expansion. The monotherapy dose-escalation portion (N ≈ 55 patients) of the phase I ivuxolimab trial is reported in the paper. The investigation overall reported the following: In the 0.1-3.0 mg/kg groups, partial responders had among the lowest normalized peripheral clonal expansion, particularly in CD8+ T cells. On average, CD8+ T cells showed more expanded clones than CD4+ T cells after ivuxolimab. Low levels of normalized T-cell clonal expansion were also shown by some nonresponding patients. Which antigens the clonally expanded peripheral T cells were specific for was not determined. At doses of 0.1 to 3.0 mg/kg, clonal expansion of both CD4+ and CD8+ T cells in blood was seen between baseline and week 6.

To sequence the TCRbeta CDR3 region, genomic DNA was isolated from the sorted cells. TCRbeta CDR3 regions were sequenced using the immunoSEQ Assay. Not all clones reach the TCRdb copy of this immuneACCESS table, which keeps in-frame sequences only. Checked studies attribute under half of the gap to unresolved V genes and leave the rest unexplained. The sample yields tens of thousands of clones; 75% to 90% were counted once. Approximately 14% of the sample is held by the ten biggest clonotypes. CDR1 SGHNT and CDR2 YYREEE are derived from the germline V gene (reference sequence). From the cysteine through the phenylalanine, the CDR3 covers 14 amino acids. The CDR3 DNA has 42 bases and is translated from base 1. Deletion took 4 bases off V and 0 bases off J, with a span of 8 bases between the germline ends. In the case of this clone: Its antigen remains unidentified. Per-nucleotide qualities are absent, and no much larger clonotype sits a single base away.

Patients with a history of autoimmune disease or receiving systemic immunosuppression were excluded from the trial. In every dose cohort, peripheral blood was drawn for TCR sequencing at baseline, cycle 4 day 1, and cycle 7 day 1. The samples were taken from a phase I, first-in-human, multicenter, open-label dose-escalation trial of ivuxolimab. Adults with locally advanced or metastatic melanoma, renal cell carcinoma, hepatocellular carcinoma or head and neck squamous cell carcinoma were enrolled in the trial. Before TCR sequencing, CD4+ T cells and CD8+ T cells were sorted from peripheral blood as separate populations.

This TCR came from an adult with an advanced solid tumor such as melanoma, head and neck, liver or kidney cancer. The sequencing used CD4+ or CD8+ T cells sorted from blood, collected in a trial of the OX40 agonist ivuxolimab. The chain was built from TRBV5-4 and TRBJ1-3; the D gene identity is not certain. Here is the DNA: TGTGCCAGCAGCACCACCAGCTCTGGAAACACCATATATTTT. Translated, it reads CASSTTSSGNTIYF. With the portions outside the CDR3 filled from the reference TRBV5-4 and TRBJ1-3 genes, the complete variable region becomes ETGVTQSPTHLIKTRGQQVTLRCSSQSGHNTVSWYQQALGQGPQFIFQYYREEENGRGNFPPRFSGLQFPNYSSELNVNALELDDSALYLCASSTTSSGNTIYFGEGSWLTVV.